Below, 15 T cell receptor beta chains from the same sample are listed, as sequenced in a study of blood T cell repertoires in COVID-19. The repertoire was sequenced with immunoSEQ multiplex PCR; TCRdb's copy has only in-frame clones and lacks some. This table holds roughly 400,000 clones, nearly 90% found once. The sequencing sample was made of PBMCs or T cells enriched from blood (not recorded which). The source of these receptors is a woman aged 40 to 50 with acute COVID-19.

DNA for the CDR3: TGTGCCAGCAGAGGCTACGACAGGGTACCCAAAGAGACCCAGTACTTC. This sequence encodes CASRGYDRVPKETQYF. V usage is TRBV2 and J usage is TRBJ2-5, with 7 positions matching TRBD1. The CDR3 sequence is 16 residues long. Trimming took 6 bases from V and 3 from J; bases not matched to a gene: 13. In germline, CDR1 is SNHLY, CDR2 FYNNEI. The entire variable domain, with the rest obtained from reference TRBV2 and TRBJ2-5, is as follows: EPEVTQTPSHQVTQMGQEVILRCVPISNHLYFYWYRQILGQKVEFLVSFYNNEISEKSEIFDDQFSVERPDGSNFTLKIRSTKLEDSAMYFCASRGYDRVPKETQYFGPGTRLLVL.

This clone appeared a single time. Other nucleotide sequences in the sample specify the same CDR3. The V gene is TRBV19, the J gene TRBJ1-5; 8 nucleotides match TRBD1. This CDR3 spans 14 amino acids. V trimming: 5 bases; J trimming: 4 bases; junction bases outside the gene matches: 4. Germline values: CDR1 LNHDA, CDR2 SQIVND (reference sequence). The CDR3 is CASSPRTGNQPQHF. The CDR3 bases are TGTGCCAGTAGTCCTAGGACAGGGAATCAGCCCCAGCATTTT.

The genes are TRBV3-1 (or the pseudogene TRBV3-2) and TRBJ2-3; 9 bases match TRBD1. Germline lookup yields CDR1 LGHDT and CDR2 YNNKEL (reference sequence). V lost 1 base and J lost 2; bases outside the gene matches: 4. This CDR3 spans 16 amino acids. As DNA, the CDR3 is TGTGCCAGCAGCCAAGGGGGGACAGGGTTCACAGATACGCAGTATTTT. This codes for CASSQGGTGFTDTQYF.

The chain is built from TRBV11-3 and TRBJ2-1; D unclear. In germline, CDR1 is SGHNT, CDR2 YENEEA. With 5 bases removed from V and 5 bases from J, the gap between germline ends came to 7 bases. The CDR3 loop spans 12 amino acids. DNA for the CDR3: TGTGCCAGCAGCGCCGAGGACAATGAGCAGTTCTTC. Amino acid sequence: CASSAEDNEQFF.

This chain connects TRBV27 to TRBJ1-1; D possibly corresponds to TRBD1 (5 bases). CDR3 length equals 15 residues. Trimming removed 8 bases at V and 2 bases at J, with 18 bases between. Germline CDR1 is MNHEY and CDR2 is SMNVEV (reference sequence). The CDR3 sequence: CASESFQGGNTEAFF. CDR3 in DNA: TGTGCCAGCGAGTCCTTCCAGGGTGGTAACACTGAAGCTTTCTTT.

In its sample, this clone was seen once. The chain recombines TRBV5-4 with TRBJ2-2; 14 bases line up with TRBD2. The CDR3 consists of 17 residues. Germline loops: CDR1 SGHNT, CDR2 YYREEE (reference sequence). V was pared by 4 bases and J by 1 base, with 3 bases of the junction left unmatched. CDR3 sequence (DNA): TGTGCCAGCAGCACGGGACTAGCGGGGGTGAACACCGGGGAGCTGTTTTTT. As protein: CASSTGLAGVNTGELFF.

This chain uses TRBV7-9 with TRBJ2-1; 9 bases agree with TRBD1. The V and J ends lost 8 bases and 6 bases, in that order; junction bases with no gene match: 11. Germline V gene sequence: CDR1 SEHNR, CDR2 FQNEAQ (reference sequence). This CDR3 comprises 15 residues. CDR3 DNA sequence: TGTGCCAGCTTAACCGGGACAGGGAGGCTCAATGAGCAGTTCTTC. Its translation: CASLTGTGRLNEQFF.

In the case of this clone: Distinct nucleotide sequences in the sample also encode this CDR3. The rearrangement joins TRBV7-9 to TRBJ2-7, with a possible D match to TRBD1 (5 bases). The CDR3 extends over 12 amino acids. Germline V CDR1 and CDR2: SEHNR, FQNEAQ (reference sequence). V lost 4 bases and J lost 4, with 8 bases in between. The CDR3 DNA follows: TGTGCCAGCAGCTCGCAGGGTTACGAGCAGTACTTC. Amino acid sequence: CASSSQGYEQYF.

The CDR3 spells CASSIGQGDEKLFF. DNA of the CDR3: TGTGCCAGTAGTATTGGACAGGGAGATGAAAAACTGTTTTTT. This chain uses TRBV19 with TRBJ1-4, with TRBD1 identical over 8 bases. Germline CDR1 is LNHDA and CDR2 is SQIVND (reference sequence). The CDR3 totals 14 residues. With V trimmed by 3 bases and J by 6 bases, 3 bases remained unmatched.

The J gene is TRBJ2-1, the V gene TRBV29-1; maybe TRBD1 (6 bases). The CDR3 extends over 13 amino acids. The V gene's germline CDR1 is SQVTM and CDR2 ANQGSEA. Trimming shortened V by 3 bases and J by 5 bases, and 11 bases separated the two germline ends. The CDR3 region is CSVEGRGNNEQFF. CDR3 in DNA: TGCAGCGTTGAGGGCAGGGGCAACAATGAGCAGTTCTTC.

The V gene is TRBV30, the J gene TRBJ1-5, with 8 bases aligning to TRBD1. Germline values: CDR1 GTSNPN, CDR2 SVGIG (reference sequence). The CDR3 totals 15 residues. Unmatched junction bases numbered 7, after V lost 4 bases and J lost 2 bases. For the CDR3, the DNA is TGTGCCTGGACAAAAGGACAGGGTGGCAATCAGCCCCAGCATTTT. It encodes CAWTKGQGGNQPQHF.

The sample holds one count of this clone. V and J are TRBV27 and TRBJ1-1; D is unresolved. CDR1 is MNHEY, CDR2 SMNVEV, per germline (reference sequence). With 0 bases removed from V and 7 bases from J, the gap between germline ends came to 12 bases. The CDR3 covers 14 residues. The CDR3 loop reads CASSLSELSDEAFF. DNA for the CDR3: TGTGCCAGCAGTTTATCGGAGCTCAGTGATGAAGCTTTCTTT.

The rearrangement links TRBV5-6 to TRBJ1-5; 9 bases agree with TRBD1. The ends lost 5 bases at V and 4 bases at J; junction bases unmatched: 7. Germline assignment: CDR1 SGHDT and CDR2 YYEEEE. The CDR3 runs 15 residues. The CDR3 DNA reads as TGTGCCAGCAGTTCCGGGACAGGGAGAAATCAGCCCCAGCATTTT. Translating it yields CASSSGTGRNQPQHF.

J is TRBJ1-1 and V is TRBV10-2, with TRBD1 matching over 7 bases. After removal of 6 bases from V and 3 bases from J, the junction contained 7 bases not matched to a gene. Germline lookup yields CDR1 WSHSY and CDR2 SAAADI. This CDR3 region has 14 residues. The CDR3 DNA follows: TGCGCCAGCAGGGTAGGGGACAGCGACACTGAAGCTTTCTTT. Encoded protein: CASRVGDSDTEAFF.

The chain recombines TRBV27 with TRBJ2-3, with 9 nucleotides matching TRBD1. Germline CDR1 is MNHEY and CDR2 is SMNVEV (reference sequence). With 4 bases clipped from V and 4 bases from J, the junction kept 9 bases outside the gene matches. The CDR3 is 16 residues long. This chain's CDR3 is CASSSADRGGADTQYF. CDR3 DNA: TGTGCCAGCAGTTCCGCGGACAGGGGAGGCGCAGATACGCAGTATTTT.